This is a list of T cell receptor beta chains from one sample in a study of breast tumors, draining lymph nodes, adjacent tissues. TCRdb used MiXCR to reprocess the multiplex PCR reads, holding one entry per CDR3 protein. The repertoire holds some 10,000 distinct CDR3 sequences, with over 45% as singletons. The sequencing input was breast tumor tissue. The source of these receptors is a female donor with breast cancer. Some clones in this sample may be carry-over from other donors' samples. Each CDR3 is given with its conserved first and last residue. D genes are given only for firm matches. The size of a clone is reported for some rows only, either as once, few or many, or as a class for expanded clones.

>TRBV2|NA|NA|TRBJ1-2
TGTGCCACCCGGACGGGCGGCTATGGCTACACCTTC
CATRTGGYGYTF
>TRBV12-3/TRBV12-4|NA|NA|TRBJ1-2
TGTGCCAGCAGTTTATTTGCAGGGAGTAACTATGGCTACACCTTC
CASSLFAGSNYGYTF
>TRBV2|NA|NA|TRBJ1-2
TGTGCCAGCAGCGTACAGGGAAATGGCTACACCTTC
CASSVQGNGYTF
>TRBV7-3|NA|NA|TRBJ2-1
TGTGCCAGCAGCTCGGACTTGTACAATGAGCAGTTCTTC
CASSSDLYNEQFF
>TRBV12-3/TRBV12-4|NA|NA|TRBJ2-3
TGTGCCAGCAGGGGGGGCGGGACAGATACGCAGTATTTT
CASRGGGTDTQYF
>TRBV4-2|NA|many|TRBJ2-7
TGTGCCAGCAGCCAACCGGACGTCTCCTACGAGCAGTACTTC
CASSQPDVSYEQYF
>TRBV6-5|NA|once|TRBJ2-1
TGTGCCAGCAGTTACTCCCGTCGAATTGGCGGGGCCGGTAATGAGCAGTTCTTC
CASSYSRRIGGAGNEQFF
>TRBV2|NA|NA|TRBJ2-2
TGTGCCAGCAGTACTATCAGAAACACCGGGGAGCTGTTTTTT
CASSTIRNTGELFF
>TRBV7-2|TRBD1|NA|TRBJ1-6
TGTGCCAGCAGCCCTGGGACAGCTTCTCGGACGCTCCACTTT
CASSPGTASRTLHF
>TRBV30|TRBD2|NA|TRBJ2-5
TGTGCCTGGAGTACTGGCGGGAGGTTCCAAGAGACCCAGTACTTC
CAWSTGGRFQETQYF
>TRBV11-2|TRBD2|medium-sized|TRBJ2-7
TGTGCCAGCAGCTCCGGGTTGGGAGCCCTGGGGGGGAACGAGCAGTACTTC
CASSSGLGALGGNEQYF
>TRBV4-1|TRBD1|NA|TRBJ2-6
TGCGCCAGCGCCCCCGGGACAGGGAGATTCACTGGGGCCAACGTCCTGACTTTC
CASAPGTGRFTGANVLTF
>TRBV20-1|TRBD2|many|TRBJ2-7
TGCAGTGCTATCAGCGGGACTACTGGGCAGTACTTC
CSAISGTTGQYF
>TRBV3-1|NA|few|TRBJ2-2
TGTGCCAGCAGCCAAGAGGTCAGGGTCGGGGAGCTGTTTTTT
CASSQEVRVGELFF
>TRBV15|NA|few|TRBJ2-6
TGTGCCACCAGCAGAGACTCAGGGTCTGGGGCCAACGTCCTGACTTTC
CATSRDSGSGANVLTF
>TRBV10-3|TRBD2|NA|TRBJ2-5
TGTGCCATCAGTGAGTCGGGGACTAGCGGGAGTTCACGGGAGACCCAGTACTTC
CAISESGTSGSSRETQYF
>TRBV3-1|TRBD1|NA|TRBJ1-1
TGTGCCAGCAGCCTAAAGGGACAGGGGGCCACTGAAGCTTTCTTT
CASSLKGQGATEAFF
>TRBV10-3|TRBD1|NA|TRBJ2-7
TGTGCCATCAGTGAGAAGGGACAGGGGTACGAGCAGTACTTC
CAISEKGQGYEQYF
>TRBV20-1|NA|NA|TRBJ1-2
TGCAGTGCTAGTTGGCAAGCAGAAGGCTACACCTTC
CSASWQAEGYTF
>TRBV10-3|NA|NA|TRBJ2-7
TGTGCCATCAGTTCGCAGGGGGGCCACGAGCAGTACTTC
CAISSQGGHEQYF
>TRBV7-7|NA|once|TRBJ2-3
TGTGCTAGCAGCCGACAGTTAGCAGATACGCAGTATTTT
CASSRQLADTQYF
>TRBV20-1|NA|NA|TRBJ1-5
TGCAGTGTTGGGTTGGGAATGGGTCAGCCCCAGCATTTT
CSVGLGMGQPQHF
>TRBV6-7|TRBD2|NA|TRBJ2-7
TGTGCCAGCACTCCGGGACTAGCGGCCCCACTGGGCTACGAGCAGTACTTC
CASTPGLAAPLGYEQYF
>TRBV9|NA|NA|TRBJ2-3
TGTGCCAGCAGCGCTGAAGGAAGAAGGTACACAGATACGCAGTATTTT
CASSAEGRRYTDTQYF
>TRBV20-1|TRBD2|many|TRBJ2-1
TGCAGTGCTATGTGGACTAGCGGGAGGACTGAGCAGTTCTTC
CSAMWTSGRTEQFF
>TRBV10-2|NA|NA|TRBJ1-2
TGCGCCAGCAGTGGCGCGGAGACAGAAGTTAACTATGGCTACACCTTC
CASSGAETEVNYGYTF
>TRBV25-1|TRBD2|NA|TRBJ2-1
TGTGCCAGCAGTGAGCGGGGGGCAACCTACAATGAGCAGTTCTTC
CASSERGATYNEQFF
>TRBV20-1|TRBD2|NA|TRBJ2-2
TGCAGTGCTACGAGACTAGCGGGCACCGGGGAGCTGTTTTTT
CSATRLAGTGELFF
>TRBV7-9|NA|once|TRBJ1-4
TGTGCCAGCAGCTTATTCCCGACAGGCGTCGCAAATGAAAAACTGTTTTTT
CASSLFPTGVANEKLFF
>TRBV6-6|NA|NA|TRBJ1-3
TGTGCCAGCAGTTATGTGGCTGGGGGGGTCCACTCTGGAAACACCATATATTTT
CASSYVAGGVHSGNTIYF
>TRBV7-9|NA|NA|TRBJ1-1
TGTGCCAGCAGCTCGACAGAGACTGAAGCTTTCTTT
CASSSTETEAFF
>TRBV20-1|NA|NA|TRBJ2-7
TGCAGTGCTAGAGATCCCAGCGAGCAGTACTTC
CSARDPSEQYF
>TRBV7-2|NA|NA|TRBJ1-2
TGTGCCAGCAGCGTCCGGTTCACCCTCTATGGCTGCAACCCCTTC
CASSVRFTLYGCNPF
>TRBV6-6|NA|medium-sized|TRBJ1-2
TGTGCCAGCACCGTACAAACAGCTAACTATGGCTACACCTTC
CASTVQTANYGYTF
>TRBV29-1|NA|medium-sized|TRBJ1-2
TGCAGCGTTGATCACGGGGTATCTGGCTACACCTTC
CSVDHGVSGYTF
>TRBV6-2/TRBV6-3|NA|NA|TRBJ2-3
TGTGCCAGCAGTTCACGCCTTTCTAGCACGGATACGCAGTATTTT
CASSSRLSSTDTQYF
>TRBV18|TRBD2|medium-sized|TRBJ2-3
TGTGCCAGCTCACGGCTAGCGGGGGACACAGATACGCAGTATTTT
CASSRLAGDTDTQYF
>TRBV2|NA|NA|TRBJ2-3
TGTGCCAGCTTTTGGGATACGCAGTATTTT
CASFWDTQYF
>TRBV7-8|TRBD2|NA|TRBJ2-7
TGTGCCAGCAGCCCGAAACTAGCGGGCAACCTCTACGAGCAGTACTTC
CASSPKLAGNLYEQYF
>TRBV7-3|NA|many|TRBJ2-2
TGTGCCAGCGGAACAGGGTTAGGGGACACCGGGGAGCTGTTTTTT
CASGTGLGDTGELFF
>TRBV24-1|NA|NA|TRBJ2-7
TGTGCCACCAGTGAGGGCTACGAGCAGTACTTC
CATSEGYEQYF
>TRBV19|NA|NA|TRBJ2-7
TGTGCCAGTAGTATTGACAGGACTACCTACGAGCAGTACTTC
CASSIDRTTYEQYF
>TRBV20-1|NA|NA|TRBJ2-7
TGCAGTGCTAGAGGGGTGGCAGGGCTTTACGAGCAGTACTTC
CSARGVAGLYEQYF
>TRBV2|NA|NA|TRBJ2-2
TGTGCCAGCAGTGACTGGGGAGCCGGGGAGCTGTTTTTT
CASSDWGAGELFF
>TRBV5-1|TRBD2|NA|TRBJ2-7
TGCGCCAGCAGCCCGAGCGGGAGGGCCTACGAGCAGTACTTC
CASSPSGRAYEQYF
>TRBV11-2|NA|NA|TRBJ2-5
TGTGCCAGCAGCACCGGGTTGGGCGCCCGGGAGACCCAGTACTTC
CASSTGLGARETQYF
>TRBV5-5|TRBD1|medium-sized|TRBJ2-7
TGTGCCAGCAGCTTGGGACAGGGGGCCCACGAGCAGTACTTC
CASSLGQGAHEQYF
>TRBV2|NA|NA|TRBJ1-5
TGTGCCAGCAGTGAAAGCAGTACCAATCAGCCCCAGCATTTT
CASSESSTNQPQHF